Presented here are 3 T cell receptor beta chains from one specimen sequenced in a study of identical twins. MiXCR, applied by TCRdb to the 5' RACE reads, yields one record per CDR3 protein. The data hold roughly 1.6 million distinct CDR3 sequences, with about 31% observed a single time. Sequences were obtained from cord blood. The receptor set was obtained from a newborn girl in good health.

As concerns this clonotype: This may arise from a read error, as a much more abundant clone is one base away. This sequence joins TRBV6-5 and TRBJ2-1, with D hard to call. Germline V gene sequence: CDR1 MNHEY, CDR2 SVGAGI. V lost 11 bases and J lost 3, with 23 bases in between. The length of the CDR3 is 16 residues. The CDR3 sequence: CAGHRLRTVLYNEQFF. The CDR3 DNA is TGTGCCGGGCACCGTTTGAGGACGGTTCTCTACAATGAGCAGTTCTTC.

The V gene is TRBV29-1, the J gene TRBJ2-2; 7 nucleotides line up with TRBD2. CDR3 size: 13 residues. V lost 7 bases to trimming and J lost 3 bases; unmatched junction nucleotides: 5. CDR1 is SQVTM, CDR2 ANQGSEA, per germline. The CDR3 protein is CSGRDYDTGELFF. As DNA, the CDR3 is TGCAGCGGCCGGGACTACGACACCGGGGAGCTGTTTTTT.

This chain links TRBV6-2 or TRBV6-3 with TRBJ2-1; 7 nucleotides line up with TRBD2. Germline V gene data show CDR1 as MNHEY and CDR2 as SVGEGT. V was pared by 0 bases and J by 0 bases, with 8 bases of the junction left unmatched. The CDR3 has 18 residues. CDR3 sequence reads: CASSYSVRGVISYNEQFF. The CDR3 DNA reads as TGTGCCAGCAGTTACTCGGTCCGGGGGGTGATCTCCTACAATGAGCAGTTCTTC.